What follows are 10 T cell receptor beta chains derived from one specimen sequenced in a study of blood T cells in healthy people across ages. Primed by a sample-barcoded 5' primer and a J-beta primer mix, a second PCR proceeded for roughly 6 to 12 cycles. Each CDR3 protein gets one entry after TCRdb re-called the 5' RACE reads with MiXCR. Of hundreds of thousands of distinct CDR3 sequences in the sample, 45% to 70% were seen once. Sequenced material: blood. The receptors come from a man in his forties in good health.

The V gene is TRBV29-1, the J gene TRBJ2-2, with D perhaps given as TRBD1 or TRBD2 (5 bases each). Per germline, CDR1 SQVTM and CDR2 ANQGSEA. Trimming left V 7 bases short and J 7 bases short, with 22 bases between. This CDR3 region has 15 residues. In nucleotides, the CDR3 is TGCAGCGCTTCCCCCCTGTGGGGGTTGAACGGGGAGCTGTTTTTT. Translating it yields CSASPLWGLNGELFF.

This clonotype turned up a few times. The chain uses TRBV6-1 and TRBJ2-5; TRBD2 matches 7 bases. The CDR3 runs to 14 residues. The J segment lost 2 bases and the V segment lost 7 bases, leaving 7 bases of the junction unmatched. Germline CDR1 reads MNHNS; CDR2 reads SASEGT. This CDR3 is CASKEPGLQETQYF. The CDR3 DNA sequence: TGTGCCAGCAAGGAACCGGGACTACAAGAGACCCAGTACTTC.

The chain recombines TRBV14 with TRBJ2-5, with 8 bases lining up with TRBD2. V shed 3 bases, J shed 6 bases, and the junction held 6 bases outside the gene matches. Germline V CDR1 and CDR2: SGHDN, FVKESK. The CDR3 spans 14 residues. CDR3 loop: CASSHAGGRKTQYF. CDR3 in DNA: TGTGCCAGCAGCCACGCGGGGGGTCGGAAGACCCAGTACTTC.

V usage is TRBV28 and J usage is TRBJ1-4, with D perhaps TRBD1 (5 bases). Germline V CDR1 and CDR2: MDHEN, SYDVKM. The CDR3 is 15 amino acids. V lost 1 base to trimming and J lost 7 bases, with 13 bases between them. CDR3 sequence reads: CASSLSGTHGEKLFF. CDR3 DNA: TGTGCCAGCAGTTTATCCGGGACCCATGGTGAAAAACTGTTTTTT. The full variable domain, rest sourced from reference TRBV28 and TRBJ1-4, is DVKVTQSSRYLVKRTGEKVFLECVQDMDHENMFWYRQDPGLGLRLIYFSYDVKMKEKGDIPEGYSVSREKKERFSLILESASTNQTSMYLCASSLSGTHGEKLFFGSGTQLSVL.

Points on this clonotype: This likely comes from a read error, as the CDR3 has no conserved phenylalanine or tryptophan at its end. This CDR3 reads CASSLFRRGATDTQYS. The CDR3 nucleotides are TGTGCCAGCAGTTTATTCAGGCGGGGGGCCACAGATACGCAGTATTCT. The chain recombines TRBV12-3 or TRBV12-4 with TRBJ2-3, with 8 positions matching TRBD2. The length of the CDR3 is 16 residues. Unmatched junction bases numbered 6, after V lost 2 bases and J lost 2 bases.

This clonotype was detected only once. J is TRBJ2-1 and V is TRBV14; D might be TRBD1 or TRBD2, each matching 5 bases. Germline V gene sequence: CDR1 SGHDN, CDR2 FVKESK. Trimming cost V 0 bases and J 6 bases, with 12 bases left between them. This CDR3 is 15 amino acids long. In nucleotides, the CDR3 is TGTGCCAGCAGCCAAGATAGGGCTGGGGGCAATGAGCAGTTCTTC. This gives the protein CASSQDRAGGNEQFF.

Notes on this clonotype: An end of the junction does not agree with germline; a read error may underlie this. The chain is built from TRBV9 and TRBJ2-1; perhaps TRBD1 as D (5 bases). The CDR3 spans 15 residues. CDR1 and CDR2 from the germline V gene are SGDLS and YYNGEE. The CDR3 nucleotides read TGTGTCAGCAGCTCCTCTCTCCCAGGGCGCGATGAGCAGTTCTTC. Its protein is CVSSSSLPGRDEQFF.

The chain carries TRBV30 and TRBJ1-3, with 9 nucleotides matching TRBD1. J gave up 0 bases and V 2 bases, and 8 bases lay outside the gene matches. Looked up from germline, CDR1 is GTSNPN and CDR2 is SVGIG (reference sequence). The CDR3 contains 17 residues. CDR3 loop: CAWSTGTGTFSGNTIYF. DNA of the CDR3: TGTGCCTGGAGTACCGGGACAGGGACCTTCTCTGGAAACACCATATATTTT.

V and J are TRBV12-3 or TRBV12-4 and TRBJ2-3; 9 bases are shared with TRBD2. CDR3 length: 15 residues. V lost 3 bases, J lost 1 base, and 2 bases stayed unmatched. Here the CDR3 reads CASSFGTSRTDTQYF. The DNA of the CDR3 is TGTGCCAGCAGTTTCGGGACTAGCCGCACAGATACGCAGTATTTT.

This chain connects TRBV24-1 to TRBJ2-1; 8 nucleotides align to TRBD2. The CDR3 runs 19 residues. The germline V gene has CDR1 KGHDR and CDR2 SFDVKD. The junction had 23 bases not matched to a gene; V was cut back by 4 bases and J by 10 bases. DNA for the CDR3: TGTGCCACCAGTGACGCGATCGCCCCGGGACTAGAAACATACGGGGAGCAGTTCTTC. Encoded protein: CATSDAIAPGLETYGEQFF.